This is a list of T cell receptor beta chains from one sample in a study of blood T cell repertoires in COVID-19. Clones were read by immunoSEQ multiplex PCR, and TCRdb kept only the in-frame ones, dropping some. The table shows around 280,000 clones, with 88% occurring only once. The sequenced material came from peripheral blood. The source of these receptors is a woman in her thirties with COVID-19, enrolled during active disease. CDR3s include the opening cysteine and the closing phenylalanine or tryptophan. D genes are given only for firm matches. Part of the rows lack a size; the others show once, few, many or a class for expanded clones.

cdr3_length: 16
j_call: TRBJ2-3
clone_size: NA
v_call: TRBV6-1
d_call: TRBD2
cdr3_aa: CASSEARLAGTDTQYF
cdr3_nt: TGTGCCAGCAGTGAAGCAAGACTAGCCGGCACAGATACGCAGTATTTT

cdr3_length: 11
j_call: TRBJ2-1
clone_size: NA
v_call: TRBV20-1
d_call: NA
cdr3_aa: CSASGFNEQFF
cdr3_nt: TGCAGTGCTTCAGGGTTCAATGAGCAGTTCTTC

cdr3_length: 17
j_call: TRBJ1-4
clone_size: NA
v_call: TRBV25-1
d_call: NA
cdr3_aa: CASSAGRSERANEKLFF
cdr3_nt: TGTGCCAGCAGTGCCGGAAGGTCGGAGCGGGCTAATGAAAAACTGTTTTTT

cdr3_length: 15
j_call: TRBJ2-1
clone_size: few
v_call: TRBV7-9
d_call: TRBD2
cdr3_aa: CASSYQTSGNNEQFF
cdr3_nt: TGTGCCAGCAGCTACCAGACTAGCGGGAACAATGAGCAGTTCTTC

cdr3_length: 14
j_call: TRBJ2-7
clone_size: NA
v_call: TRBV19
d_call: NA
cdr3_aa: CASSIGTLAYEQYF
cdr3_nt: TGTGCCAGTAGTATTGGGACATTGGCCTACGAGCAGTACTTC

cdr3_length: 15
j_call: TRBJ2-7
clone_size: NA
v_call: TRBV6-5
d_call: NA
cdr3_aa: CASSYGQGLSHEQYF
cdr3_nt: TGTGCCAGCAGTTACGGCCAGGGGTTATCCCACGAGCAGTACTTC

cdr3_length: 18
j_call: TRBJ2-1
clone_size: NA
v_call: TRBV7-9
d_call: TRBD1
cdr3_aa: CASSLVQGGIVSYNEQFF
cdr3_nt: TGTGCCAGCAGCTTAGTACAGGGGGGTATCGTCTCCTACAATGAGCAGTTCTTC

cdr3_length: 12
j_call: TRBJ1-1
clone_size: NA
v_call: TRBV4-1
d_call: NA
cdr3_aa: CASSQGAGFAFF
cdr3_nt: TGCGCCAGCAGCCAAGGGGCAGGGTTTGCTTTCTTT

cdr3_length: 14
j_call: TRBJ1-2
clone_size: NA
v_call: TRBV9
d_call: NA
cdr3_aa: CASSPREVHRGYTF
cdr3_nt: TGTGCCAGCAGCCCCCGGGAGGTCCATCGTGGCTACACCTTC

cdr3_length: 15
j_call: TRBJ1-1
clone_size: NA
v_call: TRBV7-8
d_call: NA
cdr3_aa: CASSLEPGHSTEAFF
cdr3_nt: TGTGCCAGCAGCTTAGAACCGGGACACAGCACTGAAGCTTTCTTT

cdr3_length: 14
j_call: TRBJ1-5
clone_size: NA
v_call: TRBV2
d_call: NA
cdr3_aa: CASRGTGGFQPQHF
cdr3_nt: TGTGCCAGCAGGGGGACGGGAGGGTTCCAGCCCCAGCATTTT

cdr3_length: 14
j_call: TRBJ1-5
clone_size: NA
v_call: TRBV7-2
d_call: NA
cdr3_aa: CATGQTNSNQPQHF
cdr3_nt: TGTGCGACCGGACAGACAAATAGCAATCAGCCCCAGCATTTT

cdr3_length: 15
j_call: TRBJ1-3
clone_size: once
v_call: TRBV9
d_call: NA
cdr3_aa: CASSAGGRGWDTIYF
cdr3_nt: TGTGCCAGCAGCGCGGGAGGCAGGGGTTGGGACACCATATATTTT

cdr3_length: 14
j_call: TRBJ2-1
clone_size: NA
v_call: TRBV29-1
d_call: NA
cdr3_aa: CSVDPSSGYNEQFF
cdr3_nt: TGCAGCGTGGATCCTAGCTCGGGGTACAATGAGCAGTTCTTC

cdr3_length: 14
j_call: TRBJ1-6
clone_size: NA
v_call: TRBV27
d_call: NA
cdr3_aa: CASSLPLPGSPLHF
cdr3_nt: TGTGCCAGCAGTTTACCGTTGCCAGGTTCACCCCTCCACTTT

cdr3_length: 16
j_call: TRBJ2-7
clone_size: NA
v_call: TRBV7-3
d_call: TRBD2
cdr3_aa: CASSPRLAESSYEQYF
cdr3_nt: TGTGCCAGCAGCCCTCGACTAGCGGAAAGCTCCTACGAGCAGTACTTC

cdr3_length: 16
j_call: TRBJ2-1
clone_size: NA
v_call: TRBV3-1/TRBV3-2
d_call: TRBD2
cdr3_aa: CASSQETGGGGLRQFF
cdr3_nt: TGTGCCAGCAGCCAAGAGACGGGAGGCGGGGGATTAAGGCAGTTCTTC

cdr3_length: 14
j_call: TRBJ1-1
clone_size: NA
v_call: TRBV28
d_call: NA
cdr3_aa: CASSPTPGNTEAFF
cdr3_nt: TGTGCCAGCAGCCCTACACCAGGGAACACTGAAGCTTTCTTT

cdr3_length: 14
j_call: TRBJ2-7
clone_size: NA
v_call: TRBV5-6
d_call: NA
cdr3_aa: CASSVDGNSYEQYF
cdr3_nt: TGTGCCAGCAGCGTGGACGGTAACTCCTACGAGCAGTACTTC

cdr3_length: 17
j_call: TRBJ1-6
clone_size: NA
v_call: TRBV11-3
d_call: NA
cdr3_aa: CASSPTPLGQLNSPLHF
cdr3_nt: TGTGCCAGCAGCCCAACGCCCTTAGGACAGCTTAATTCACCCCTCCACTTT

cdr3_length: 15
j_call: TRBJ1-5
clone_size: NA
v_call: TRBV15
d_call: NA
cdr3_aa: CATSRDYGSNQPQHF
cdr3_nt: TGTGCCACCAGCAGAGACTACGGTAGCAATCAGCCCCAGCATTTT

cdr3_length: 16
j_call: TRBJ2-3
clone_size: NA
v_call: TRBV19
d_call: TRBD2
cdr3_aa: CASSPRLAGSTDTQYF
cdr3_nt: TGTGCCAGTAGTCCCAGACTAGCGGGGAGCACAGATACGCAGTATTTT

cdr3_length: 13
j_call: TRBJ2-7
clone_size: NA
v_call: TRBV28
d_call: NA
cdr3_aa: CASSFLASVEQYF
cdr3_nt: TGTGCCAGCAGTTTTCTGGCTAGTGTCGAGCAGTACTTC

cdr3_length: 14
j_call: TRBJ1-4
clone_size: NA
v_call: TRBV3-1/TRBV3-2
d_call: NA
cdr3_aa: CASSQDIRRSKLFF
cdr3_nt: TGTGCCAGCAGCCAAGATATTAGGAGGTCGAAACTGTTTTTT

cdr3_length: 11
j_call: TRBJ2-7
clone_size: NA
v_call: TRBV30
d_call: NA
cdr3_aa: CAWSDRREQYF
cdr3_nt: TGTGCCTGGAGTGACAGGCGCGAGCAGTACTTC

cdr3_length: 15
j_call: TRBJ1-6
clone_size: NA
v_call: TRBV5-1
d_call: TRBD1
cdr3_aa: CASSERTGQNSPLHF
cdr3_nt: TGCGCCAGCAGCGAGAGGACAGGTCAAAATTCACCCCTCCACTTT

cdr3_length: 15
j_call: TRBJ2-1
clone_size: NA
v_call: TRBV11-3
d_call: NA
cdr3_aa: CASSLLASSYNEQFF
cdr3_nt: TGTGCCAGCAGCTTACTAGCGAGCTCCTACAATGAGCAGTTCTTC

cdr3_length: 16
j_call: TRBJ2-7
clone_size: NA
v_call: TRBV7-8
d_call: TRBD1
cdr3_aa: CASSLVTGTGTYEQYF
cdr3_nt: TGTGCCAGCAGCTTAGTCACAGGGACAGGGACGTACGAGCAGTACTTC

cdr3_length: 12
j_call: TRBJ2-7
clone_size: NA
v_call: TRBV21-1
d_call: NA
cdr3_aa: CASRPGSYEQYF
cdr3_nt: TGTGCCAGCAGGCCGGGTAGCTACGAGCAGTACTTC

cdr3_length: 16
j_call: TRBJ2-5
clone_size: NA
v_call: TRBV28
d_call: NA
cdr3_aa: CASSLNPGTRQETQYF
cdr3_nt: TGTGCCAGCAGTTTAAATCCTGGGACACGACAAGAGACCCAGTACTTC

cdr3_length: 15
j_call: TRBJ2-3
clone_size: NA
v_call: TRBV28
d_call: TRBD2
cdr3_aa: CASSFSGASTDTQYF
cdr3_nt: TGTGCCAGCAGTTTTAGCGGGGCTAGCACAGATACGCAGTATTTT

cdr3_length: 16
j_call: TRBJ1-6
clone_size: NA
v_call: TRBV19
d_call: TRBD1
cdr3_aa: CASSARGPPGQGPLHF
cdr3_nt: TGTGCCAGTAGTGCTAGAGGGCCGCCTGGACAGGGACCCCTCCACTTT

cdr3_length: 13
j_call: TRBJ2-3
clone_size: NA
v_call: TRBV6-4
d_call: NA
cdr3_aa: CASSDSRGNTQYF
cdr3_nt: TGTGCCAGCAGTGACTCGAGGGGGAATACGCAGTATTTT

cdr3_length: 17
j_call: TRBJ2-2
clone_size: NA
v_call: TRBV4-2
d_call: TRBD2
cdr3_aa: CASSQEKTGGFGGELFF
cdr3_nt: TGTGCCAGCAGCCAAGAAAAAACGGGAGGCTTCGGCGGGGAGCTGTTTTTT

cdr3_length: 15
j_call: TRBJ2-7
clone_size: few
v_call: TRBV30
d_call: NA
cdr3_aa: CAWTLFSARSGEQYF
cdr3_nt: TGTGCCTGGACCCTTTTTTCGGCCCGCTCGGGTGAGCAGTACTTC

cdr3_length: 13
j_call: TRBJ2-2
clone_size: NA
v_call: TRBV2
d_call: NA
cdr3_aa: CARDSANTGELFF
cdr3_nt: TGTGCCAGAGACAGCGCGAACACCGGGGAGCTGTTTTTT

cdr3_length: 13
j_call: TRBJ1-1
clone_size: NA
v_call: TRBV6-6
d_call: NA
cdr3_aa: CASNEAAGTEAFF
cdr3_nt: TGTGCCAGCAACGAAGCGGCCGGCACTGAAGCTTTCTTT